The entry below gives a single TCR beta chain sequence along with its context. The data originate from a study of blood T cell repertoires in COVID-19. Data came from immunoSEQ multiplex PCR; TCRdb stores just in-frame clones and leaves some out. The sample has a few hundred thousand clones, around 85% seen once; the top ten hold 7% to 10%. Germline CDR1 is MNHEY and CDR2 is SVGAGI. Between the trimmed V and J ends, which lost 6 bases and 8 bases, there was a span of 16 bases. There are 14 residues in the CDR3. This receptor was identified in a woman aged 55-69 years who had recovered from COVID-19. The chain links TRBV6-5 to TRBJ1-4; D possibly corresponds to TRBD1 (6 bases). The sequencing input was PBMCs or T cells enriched from blood (not recorded which). CDR3 DNA: TGTGCCAGCAGAGCAGGGGTGGAGGAAGAAAAACTGTTTTTT. Translating gives CASRAGVEEEKLFF.